Listed here are 5 T cell receptor beta chains from one sample, sequenced in a study of long-term antiretroviral therapy in people with HIV. Sequencing used immunoSEQ v3.0 at survey level. Profiling relied on immunoSEQ multiplex PCR, and the TCRdb table lists in-frame clones only, not all of them. The profile shows about 22,000 clones, roughly 85% of them singletons. This specimen consisted of unsorted PBMCs, obtained 1.2 years after starting antiretroviral therapy. The receptor set was obtained from a woman aged 35 to 49 with HIV.

This clone was picked up a small number of times. This chain links TRBV11-2 with TRBJ1-2; no clear D. In germline, CDR1 is SGHAT, CDR2 FQNNGV. V was pared by 4 bases and J by 7 bases, with 13 bases between. This CDR3 comprises 13 residues. CDR3 region: CASSSLEGGGYTF. Written as DNA, the CDR3 is TGTGCCAGCAGCTCTCTCGAGGGTGGTGGCTACACCTTC.

This clone was picked up one time. The CDR3 loop reads CASSYRALNTEAFF. The DNA for the CDR3 is TGTGCCAGCAGTTACAGAGCGCTGAACACTGAAGCTTTCTTT. The V gene is TRBV6-5, the J gene TRBJ1-1; D unresolved. Germline CDR1 reads MNHEY; CDR2 reads SVGAGI. Trimming pared 2 bases from V and 0 bases from J, leaving 7 bases between. The CDR3 is made up of 14 amino acids.

Only a few counts were recorded for this clone. This chain joins TRBV27 and TRBJ2-1, with 16 bases lining up with TRBD2. CDR3 length: 18 amino acids. Germline CDR1 and CDR2: MNHEY and SMNVEV (reference sequence). The V segment lost 5 bases and the J segment 2 bases; nucleotides outside the gene matches: 6. The CDR3, as DNA: TGTGCCAGCAGTCTCGGGACTAGCGGGAGGGGCACCTACAATGAGCAGTTCTTC. Its protein is CASSLGTSGRGTYNEQFF.

V gene TRBV10-1 combines with J gene TRBJ2-7; D gene ambiguous. The CDR3 totals 13 residues. Trimming shortened V by 2 bases and J by 6 bases, and 11 bases separated the two germline ends. Germline V gene lookup returns CDR1 WNHNN and CDR2 SYGVQD (reference sequence). DNA for the CDR3: TGCGCCAGCAGTGAGGTAAATCTAGGCGAGCAGTACTTC. Its protein product is CASSEVNLGEQYF.

J is TRBJ2-7 and V is TRBV7-9; 9 bases fit TRBD1. V lost 5 bases and J lost 5; bases outside the gene matches: 16. The germline CDR1 and CDR2 sequences are SEHNR and FQNEAQ (reference sequence). The CDR3 has 17 amino acids. This CDR3 reads CASSRGKTGGAPNEQYF. As DNA, the CDR3 is TGTGCCAGCAGCCGAGGAAAAACAGGGGGCGCTCCCAACGAGCAGTACTTC.